Listed here are 13 T cell receptor beta chains from one sample, sequenced in a study of T cells in narcolepsy. The method was immunoSEQ multiplex PCR; TCRdb's version includes in-frame clones alone and lacks a portion of them. This table holds 27,000 or so clones, about four fifths found once. The sample was CD45RA- memory CD4+ T cells from PBMCs. All receptors derive from a human donor with narcolepsy.

This sequence joins TRBV5-3 and TRBJ2-5; 10 positions agree with TRBD1. The J call may be mistaken, given a closer DNA end match to TRBJ2-7. TRBV5-3 is reported as an ORF; its role is uncertain. The CDR3 is made up of 17 amino acids. CDR3 coding DNA: TGTGCCAGAAGCTTGACCTCCGGGACAGGGGTGTTCTACGAGCAGTACTTC. It is translated as CARSLTSGTGVFYEQYF.

The V call is TRBV6-1, the J call TRBJ2-7, with TRBD2 matching over 8 bases. This CDR3 has 16 amino acids. Germline CDR1 MNHNS, CDR2 SASEGT. Germline trimming cut 2 bases from V and 6 bases from J; bases unmatched to any gene: 12. The CDR3 sequence is CASSELGGGRQSEQYF. In nucleotides, the CDR3 is TGTGCCAGCAGTGAACTCGGGGGGGGCCGTCAGAGCGAGCAGTACTTC.

CDR3 loop: CASSVGTGGFNGYTF. CDR3 DNA sequence: TGTGCCAGCAGCGTAGGGACAGGGGGCTTTAATGGCTACACCTTC. This chain uses TRBV9 with TRBJ1-2, with TRBD1 matching 11 bases. With V trimmed by 0 bases and J by 6 bases, 4 bases remained unmatched. The CDR3 contains 15 residues. Germline CDR1 and CDR2: SGDLS and YYNGEE.

This chain links TRBV18 with TRBJ1-1; no firm D call. This CDR3 is built from 17 residues. Trimming removed 1 base from V and 5 bases from J, with 20 bases in between. Germline CDR1 reads KGHSH; CDR2 reads LQKENI. The CDR3 DNA sequence: TGTGCCAGCTCACCACGGGAAGGACGGCGGGTTGGTACTGAAGCTTTCTTT. Translation gives CASSPREGRRVGTEAFF.

The J gene is TRBJ1-1, the V gene TRBV27, with 10 bases that match TRBD1. CDR1 and CDR2 (germline): MNHEY, SMNVEV (reference sequence). The CDR3 is 15 residues long. Germline trimming cut 8 bases from V and 7 bases from J; bases unmatched to any gene: 13. In DNA, the CDR3 is TGTGCCAGCGGACTCGGGGACAGGGGAATTTTTGAAGCTTTCTTT. This translates into CASGLGDRGIFEAFF.

The genes are TRBV2 and TRBJ2-1, with D perhaps TRBD2 (6 bases). V was pared by 2 bases and J by 8 bases, with 10 bases between. The CDR3 runs to 13 residues. Per the germline V gene, CDR1 is SNHLY and CDR2 is FYNNEI. Here the CDR3 reads CASSESGVHEQFF. The CDR3 DNA reads as TGTGCCAGCAGTGAATCGGGGGTCCATGAGCAGTTCTTC.

V usage is TRBV5-5 and J usage is TRBJ1-6; D ambiguous. CDR3 size: 14 residues. Germline V gene lookup returns CDR1 SGHKS and CDR2 YYEKEE (reference sequence). Trimming pared 0 bases from V and 5 bases from J, leaving 6 bases between. CDR3 sequence: CASSLAGNNSPLHF. As DNA, the CDR3 is TGTGCCAGCAGCTTGGCCGGCAATAATTCACCCCTCCACTTT.

This chain uses TRBV5-8 with TRBJ1-1, with D possibly matching TRBD1 (5 bases). Germline V gives CDR1 SGHTS, CDR2 YDEGEE. The CDR3 is 14 amino acids. V was cut by 5 bases and J by 0 bases, with 11 bases left in between. CDR3 coding DNA: TGTGCCAGCAGACGGGGGATCTTGAACACTGAAGCTTTCTTT. Amino acid sequence: CASRRGILNTEAFF.

The J gene is TRBJ2-3, the V gene TRBV2; maybe TRBD1 (7 bases). The CDR3 totals 15 residues. Between the trimmed V and J ends, which lost 6 bases and 5 bases, there was a span of 18 bases. CDR1 and CDR2 from the germline V gene are SNHLY and FYNNEI. The CDR3 nucleotides read TGTGCCAGCAGCGGGCAGGAGGGGGCGGAAGATACGCAGTATTTT. It codes for CASSGQEGAEDTQYF. Full variable domain (missing parts from reference TRBV2 and TRBJ2-3): EPEVTQTPSHQVTQMGQEVILRCVPISNHLYFYWYRQILGQKVEFLVSFYNNEISEKSEIFDDQFSVERPDGSNFTLKIRSTKLEDSAMYFCASSGQEGAEDTQYFGPGTRLTVL.

The V and J genes are TRBV21-1 and TRBJ1-1. TRBV21-1 is a listed pseudogene. This CDR3 contains 16 residues. CDR3: CASSKGIGWGVTEAFF. The CDR3 DNA sequence: TGTGCCAGCAGCAAAGGAATCGGGTGGGGGGTCACTGAAGCTTTCTTT.

The chain is built from TRBV6-6 and TRBJ1-4; the D is unclear. Germline V gives CDR1 MNHNY, CDR2 SVGAGI (reference sequence). CDR3 length equals 12 residues. V was shortened by 6 bases and J by 7 bases, with 9 bases between the two germline ends. CDR3 region: CASREGIEKLFF. The CDR3 DNA is TGTGCCAGCAGAGAGGGAATTGAAAAACTGTTTTTT.

DNA for the CDR3: TGTGCCAGTACCCCCTCGGGAGGGGGCACGAACACCGGGGAGCTGTTTTTT. Translated, it gives CASTPSGGGTNTGELFF. The rearrangement uses TRBV19 and TRBJ2-2, with a weak D call TRBD2 (8 bases). Germline V lookup: CDR1 LNHDA, CDR2 SQIVND (reference sequence). The V and J ends lost 7 bases and 0 bases respectively, with 18 bases between them. CDR3 length: 17 amino acids.

The chain carries TRBV30 and TRBJ1-1; D ambiguous. V lost 0 bases, J lost 0 bases, and 5 bases lay in between. This CDR3 is 13 amino acids long. CDR1 GTSNPN and CDR2 SVGIG come from the germline V gene (reference sequence). CDR3 sequence reads: CAWSVALNTEAFF. CDR3 bases: TGTGCCTGGAGTGTAGCCCTGAACACTGAAGCTTTCTTT.